The clone carrying this TCR beta chain was observed at least ten times. Its antigen is not known. MiXCR was run by TCRdb on the multiplex PCR reads, yielding one entry per CDR3 protein. The sample records approximately 200,000 distinct CDR3 sequences, over 25% being singletons. Samples came from axillary lymph nodes draining the breast cancer. This sample stems from a study of breast tumors, draining lymph nodes, adjacent tissues. Trimming pared 6 bases from V and 5 bases from J, leaving 19 bases between. The germline gives CDR1 MNHEY, CDR2 SVGEGT. CDR3 size: 16 residues. Study-wide results and limits: That most tumor T cells come from lymph nodes remained unproven. Data fit most tumor T cells coming from lymph node, expanding in tumor. Compared with basal-like, luminal-like tumors shared significantly more repertoire with nontumor tissue. Tumor TCR diversity was below lymph nodes but above nontumor tissue.

The J gene is TRBJ2-2, the V gene TRBV6-2 or TRBV6-3; possible D gene TRBD1, 5 bases. The sequence was obtained from a female donor with breast cancer. Some clones in this sample may be carry-over from other donors' samples. Sample: axillary lymph node tissue. The CDR3 is CASSRLGHSRTGELFF. CDR3 bases: TGTGCCAGCAGCCGTCTCGGACATTCGAGAACCGGGGAGCTGTTTTTT.